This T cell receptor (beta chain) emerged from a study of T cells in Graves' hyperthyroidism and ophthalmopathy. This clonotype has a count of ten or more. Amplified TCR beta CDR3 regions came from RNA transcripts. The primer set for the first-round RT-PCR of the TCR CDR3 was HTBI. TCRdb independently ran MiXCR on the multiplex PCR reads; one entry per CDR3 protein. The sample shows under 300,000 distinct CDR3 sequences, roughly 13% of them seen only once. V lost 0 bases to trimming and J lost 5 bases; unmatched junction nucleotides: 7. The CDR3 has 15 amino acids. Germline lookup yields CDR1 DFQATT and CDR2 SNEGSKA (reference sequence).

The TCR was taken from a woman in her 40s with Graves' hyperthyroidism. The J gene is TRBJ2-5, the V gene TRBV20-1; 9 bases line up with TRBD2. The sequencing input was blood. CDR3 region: CSARDRLAGRETQYF. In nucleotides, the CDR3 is TGCAGTGCTAGAGATCGCCTAGCGGGGAGGGAGACCCAGTACTTC.